This TCR beta chain was profiled in a study of blood T cell repertoires in COVID-19. This clone was counted a single time. The repertoire was sequenced with immunoSEQ multiplex PCR; TCRdb's copy has only in-frame clones and lacks some. The sample lists around 330,000 clones; 75% to 90% were seen once. The CDR3 covers 14 residues. Per the germline V gene, CDR1 is SGDLS and CDR2 is YYNGEE. With V trimmed by 1 base and J by 5 bases, 4 bases remained unmatched. Recruits, aged roughly 18 to 89 years, lived in 20 to 30 US areas. Cohort 3 recovery required two negative PCRs, clearance, or symptom resolution. This chain uses TRBV9 with TRBJ2-3; 7 nucleotides match TRBD1. The clonotype originates from a man in his sixties who had recovered from COVID-19. Sequenced: PBMCs or T cells enriched from blood (not recorded which). The CDR3 coding sequence is TGTGCCAGCAGCGTATCAGGGGGAGTAGATACGCAGTATTTT. Its translation: CASSVSGGVDTQYF.